Here is one T cell receptor (beta chain) with its context. These data come from a study of shared clonotypes between healthy human individuals. TCRdb keeps only in-frame clones here, not all; method: immunoSEQ multiplex PCR. The sample yields 2 million to 2.5 million clones, 92% seen once. Sequencing input: naive CD4+ T cells from PBMCs. Subset denoted: CD45RA+ positively selected. This clonotype originated in a man in his late teens or twenties in good health. Some clones in this sample may be carry-over from other donors' samples.

CDR3 region: CASSSTVVREQFF. The CDR3, as DNA: TGCGCCAGCAGCTCCACGGTTGTTCGTGAGCAGTTCTTC. The chain combines TRBV5-1 with TRBJ2-1, with D hard to call. V lost 3 bases and J 9 bases, leaving 13 bases between the germline ends. Germline V CDR1 and CDR2: SGHRS, YFSETQ. This CDR3 comprises 13 residues. Supplemented by reference TRBV5-1 and TRBJ2-1, the full variable domain reads KAGVTQTPRYLIKTRGQQVTLSCSPISGHRSVSWYQQTPGQGLQFLFEYFSETQRNKGNFPGRFSGRQFSNSRSEMNVSTLELGDSALYLCASSSTVVREQFFGPGTRLTVL.